A single sample is the source of the 32 T cell receptor beta chains below, sequenced in a study of blood T cell repertoires in COVID-19. Method: immunoSEQ multiplex PCR; TCRdb's copy keeps in-frame clones and lacks some. In the table there are about 160,000 clones, about 74% of which are singletons. The material sequenced was peripheral blood. The receptor source for this set is a man aged 60 to 69 with acute or convalescent COVID-19.

The chain employs TRBV19 and TRBJ1-6; 8 bases agree with TRBD1. J gave up 7 bases and V 3 bases, and 5 bases lay outside the gene matches. The CDR3 has 15 residues. Germline CDR1 LNHDA, CDR2 SQIVND (reference sequence). Here the CDR3 DNA reads TGTGCCAGTAGTATCTTTACAGGGGGGAATTCACCCCTCCACTTT. This codes for CASSIFTGGNSPLHF.

The chain combines TRBV12-3 or TRBV12-4 with TRBJ1-1; D uncertain. Trimming pared 1 base from V and 10 bases from J, leaving 13 bases between. This CDR3 contains 13 residues. The CDR3 protein is CASSLVRTLGAFF. CDR3 DNA: TGTGCCAGCAGTTTAGTCCGGACTTTAGGAGCTTTCTTT.

The genes are TRBV1 and TRBJ2-1; the table names TRBD2, a call not compared with the DNA. TRBV1 is termed a pseudogene. The CDR3 has 16 residues. CDR3 protein: CTSSQDLRIAGDEQFF. The DNA for the CDR3 is TGCACCAGCAGCCAAGATCTTCGGATAGCGGGCGATGAGCAGTTCTTC.

The gene calls are TRBV7-9 and TRBJ1-2; perhaps TRBD1 as D (6 bases). Germline CDR1 and CDR2: SEHNR and FQNEAQ (reference sequence). CDR3 size: 14 residues. The ends were cut back, 8 bases at V and 4 bases at J, with 17 bases in the middle. This CDR3 reads CASEAGAKLYGYTF. In DNA, the CDR3 is TGTGCCAGCGAGGCGGGGGCCAAGCTCTATGGCTACACCTTC.

The chain has TRBV27 and TRBJ2-6, with D possibly TRBD2 on 5 matching bases. The CDR3 covers 15 residues. Trimming took off 4 bases at V and 0 bases at J, with 7 bases between the two ends. Germline V CDR1 and CDR2: MNHEY, SMNVEV (reference sequence). The CDR3: CASSSSLSGANVLTF. The CDR3 DNA follows: TGTGCCAGCAGTTCTAGCCTCTCTGGGGCCAACGTCCTGACTTTC.

This chain joins TRBV14 and TRBJ2-7; D not certain. V lost 4 bases, J lost 4 bases, and 8 bases lay in between. Germline-derived CDR1 and CDR2 are SGHDN and FVKESK. The CDR3 sequence is 12 residues long. CDR3 in DNA: TGTGCCAGCAGCCCCGCCGGGTACGAGCAGTACTTC. Residues: CASSPAGYEQYF.

The chain joins TRBV6-1 to TRBJ1-6; D remains unclear. V shed 2 bases and J shed 1 base, with 6 bases lying between them. CDR3 length equals 15 residues. The germline CDR1 and CDR2 sequences are MNHNS and SASEGT. The CDR3 protein is CASSENLSYNSPLHF. The DNA for the CDR3 is TGTGCCAGCAGTGAAAATCTATCCTATAATTCACCCCTCCACTTT.

The genes are TRBV5-1 and TRBJ2-1; no firm D call. In germline, CDR1 is SGHRS, CDR2 YFSETQ. With 0 bases removed from V and 4 bases from J, the gap between germline ends came to 8 bases. This CDR3 has 14 amino acids. CDR3 sequence (DNA): TGCGCCAGCAGCTTGGCTAACAGTTACAATGAGCAGTTCTTC. This gives the protein CASSLANSYNEQFF. Full variable domain (missing parts from reference TRBV5-1 and TRBJ2-1): KAGVTQTPRYLIKTRGQQVTLSCSPISGHRSVSWYQQTPGQGLQFLFEYFSETQRNKGNFPGRFSGRQFSNSRSEMNVSTLELGDSALYLCASSLANSYNEQFFGPGTRLTVL.

This chain uses TRBV6-2 or TRBV6-3 with TRBJ1-1; D is unresolved. V was cut by 5 bases and J by 7 bases, with 14 bases left in between. This CDR3 comprises 13 residues. Germline CDR1 is MNHEY and CDR2 is SVGEGT. CDR3 in amino acids: CASSPTAPLEAFF. In DNA form, the CDR3 reads TGTGCCAGCAGTCCGACTGCTCCCCTTGAAGCTTTCTTT.

V usage is TRBV7-3 and J usage is TRBJ2-4, with 9 bases aligning to TRBD1. J gave up 6 bases and V 5 bases, and 8 bases lay outside the gene matches. Germline CDR1 reads SGHTA; CDR2 reads FQGTGA. The CDR3 consists of 15 residues. In nucleotides, the CDR3 is TGTGCCAGCAGCGTTACAGGGGGCGCGGGAAACATTCAGTACTTC. Amino acids: CASSVTGGAGNIQYF.

This clone was seen just once. This chain connects TRBV10-3 to TRBJ1-5; no clear D gene. The CDR3 length is 15 residues. From germline, CDR1 is ENHRY and CDR2 SYGVKD. Trimming took 0 bases from V and 6 from J, leaving 12 bases between them. The CDR3 DNA sequence: TGTGCCATCAGTGAGTCGATACGAGATTTTCAGCCCCAGCATTTT. Encoded protein: CAISESIRDFQPQHF.

On this clone itself: Other DNA sequences within the sample encode an identical CDR3. The chain has TRBV3-1 (or the pseudogene TRBV3-2) and TRBJ1-2; TRBD1 aligns across 8 bases. Germline V gives CDR1 LGHDT, CDR2 YNNKEL (reference sequence). The length of the CDR3 is 14 residues. The trim removed 4 bases at V and 4 bases at J, leaving 5 bases unmatched. The CDR3 coding sequence is TGTGCCAGCAGCCCTGGGCAGGGGGCCTATGGCTACACCTTC. It yields the protein CASSPGQGAYGYTF.

The chain employs TRBV18 and TRBJ2-7, with D possibly matching TRBD1 (5 bases). V was pared by 1 base and J by 6 bases, with 7 bases between. The germline gives CDR1 KGHSH, CDR2 LQKENI. The CDR3 covers 12 residues. The CDR3 protein is CASSPQGFEQYF. CDR3 nucleotide sequence: TGTGCCAGCTCACCACAGGGGTTCGAGCAGTACTTC.

The V gene is TRBV10-2, the J gene TRBJ2-1, with 7 bases lining up with TRBD1. Trimming removed 5 bases from V and 5 bases from J; junction bases left unmatched: 12. Germline CDR1 WSHSY, CDR2 SAAADI. This CDR3 comprises 16 residues. CDR3: CASSSPGQRRDNEQFF. CDR3 nucleotide sequence: TGCGCCAGCAGTAGCCCGGGACAGAGGAGAGACAATGAGCAGTTCTTC.

The gene calls are TRBV27 and TRBJ2-7; TRBD1 agrees at 7 bases. The germline gives CDR1 MNHEY, CDR2 SMNVEV (reference sequence). The CDR3 consists of 13 residues. V dropped 6 bases and J dropped 6; count of bases not matched to a gene: 8. This chain's CDR3 is CASRTRDSGEQYF. In DNA, the CDR3 is TGTGCCAGCAGGACCCGGGACAGCGGCGAGCAGTACTTC.

This clone was picked up a small number of times. This rearrangement joins TRBV7-3 to TRBJ2-5, with 8 bases that match TRBD2. CDR3 length: 15 amino acids. Per the germline V gene, CDR1 is SGHTA and CDR2 is FQGTGA. The trim removed 2 bases at V and 2 bases at J, leaving 4 bases unmatched. For the CDR3, the DNA is TGTGCCAGCAGCTTACTTCGGGGGGGTCAAGAGACCCAGTACTTC. Its protein product is CASSLLRGGQETQYF.

V is TRBV19 and J is TRBJ1-5; 8 positions match TRBD1. Per the germline V gene, CDR1 is LNHDA and CDR2 is SQIVND (reference sequence). Unmatched junction bases numbered 12, after V lost 8 bases and J lost 3 bases. The CDR3 length is 16 residues. This CDR3 is CASRTYRGAYNQPQHF. The CDR3 DNA reads as TGTGCCAGTCGCACCTACAGGGGGGCTTACAATCAGCCCCAGCATTTT.

The chain employs TRBV19 and TRBJ2-3; the match to TRBD1 covers 8 bases. The V gene's germline CDR1 is LNHDA and CDR2 SQIVND (reference sequence). CDR3 length: 12 residues. This CDR3 is CSGQGNFDTQYF. In nucleotides, the CDR3 is TGTTCCGGACAGGGAAATTTCGATACGCAGTATTTT.

The rearrangement links TRBV11-3 to TRBJ2-3, with TRBD2 as a possible D gene (6 bases). V was cut by 3 bases and J by 5 bases, with 9 bases left in between. There are 13 residues in the CDR3. In germline, CDR1 is SGHNT, CDR2 YENEEA. The CDR3 coding sequence is TGTGCCAGCAGCTTCCAGGGAGGAGATACGCAGTATTTT. Translating gives CASSFQGGDTQYF.

This clone showed up just a few times. V usage is TRBV18 and J usage is TRBJ1-1, with 7 bases fitting TRBD1. The CDR3 spans 17 residues. The V gene end was trimmed by 0 bases and the J gene end by 5 bases; junction bases not matched to a gene: 12. CDR1 is KGHSH and CDR2 is LQKENI in the germline V gene. CDR3 in DNA: TGTGCCAGCTCACCACCGAATACAGAACAGGGGAGGACTGAAGCTTTCTTT. Amino acid sequence: CASSPPNTEQGRTEAFF. Full variable domain (rest looked up from reference TRBV18 and TRBJ1-1): NAGVMQNPRHLVRRRGQEARLRCSPMKGHSHVYWYRQLPEEGLKFMVYLQKENIIDESGMPKERFSAEFPKEGPSILRIQQVVRGDSAAYFCASSPPNTEQGRTEAFFGQGTRLTVV.

V gene TRBV19 combines with J gene TRBJ1-2; 7 bases fit TRBD1. Germline V CDR1 and CDR2: LNHDA, SQIVND (reference sequence). The CDR3 runs to 14 residues. V lost 4 bases to trimming and J lost 4 bases; unmatched junction nucleotides: 6. The CDR3 DNA reads as TGTGCCAGTAGTAGACAGGGAAGGGGCTATGGCTACACCTTC. Translating it yields CASSRQGRGYGYTF.

This chain uses TRBV24-1 with TRBJ1-2; D might be TRBD1 (5 bases). Trimming took 3 bases from V and 6 from J, leaving 25 bases between them. CDR3 length equals 18 residues. The V gene's germline CDR1 is KGHDR and CDR2 SFDVKD. In nucleotides, the CDR3 is TGTGCCACCAGTGATGGGGGACTTGGGATTTTCGCGGAGGATGGCTACACCTTC. This gives the protein CATSDGGLGIFAEDGYTF.

V gene TRBV12-3 or TRBV12-4 combines with J gene TRBJ1-2; D remains ambiguous. Trimming removed 5 bases from V and 5 bases from J, with 12 bases in between. CDR3 length: 13 residues. The chain's CDR3 is CASSPDGKYGYTF. The DNA for the CDR3 is TGTGCCAGCAGTCCGGACGGGAAATATGGCTACACCTTC.

The gene calls are TRBV6-5 and TRBJ2-5; 7 nucleotides match TRBD2. J lost 2 bases, V lost 2 bases, and 5 bases had no gene match. CDR3 size: 15 residues. Germline CDR1 MNHEY, CDR2 SVGAGI. CDR3 sequence: CASSYGAGVQETQYF. The CDR3, as DNA: TGTGCCAGCAGTTACGGGGCGGGGGTTCAAGAGACCCAGTACTTC.

This clone showed up just once. This chain joins TRBV6-5 and TRBJ1-3, with 10 bases lining up with TRBD1. The trim removed 8 bases at V and 0 bases at J, leaving 1 base unmatched. Germline assignment: CDR1 MNHEY and CDR2 SVGAGI. The length of the CDR3 is 14 residues. For the CDR3, the DNA is TGTGCCAGCGGGACAGGGGTCTCTGGAAACACCATATATTTT. Protein sequence: CASGTGVSGNTIYF.

J is TRBJ2-1 and V is TRBV5-4; no reliable D call. Germline assignment: CDR1 SGHNT and CDR2 YYREEE (reference sequence). V was trimmed by 4 bases and J by 7 bases, leaving 15 bases between them. This CDR3 has 14 amino acids. This chain's CDR3 is CASSLSTLGNEQFF. Written as DNA, the CDR3 is TGTGCCAGCAGCCTATCTACCCTTGGTAATGAGCAGTTCTTC.

The J gene is TRBJ2-1, the V gene TRBV5-1, with 10 positions matching TRBD1. The CDR3 runs to 16 residues. The germline V gene encodes CDR1 SGHRS and CDR2 YFSETQ. With V trimmed by 5 bases and J by 1 base, 6 bases remained unmatched. This CDR3 reads CASSPPGQGSYNEQFF. DNA of the CDR3: TGCGCCAGCAGTCCGCCGGGACAGGGGTCCTACAATGAGCAGTTCTTC.

Notes on this clone: The sample holds other DNA sequences that translate to the same CDR3. This CDR3 is CASSGGTGLNTEAFF. The CDR3 coding sequence is TGCGCCAGCAGCGGGGGGACAGGGCTGAACACTGAAGCTTTCTTT. V is TRBV5-1 and J is TRBJ1-1; 9 positions match TRBD1. The CDR3 covers 15 residues. V lost 4 bases to trimming and J lost 0 bases; unmatched junction nucleotides: 4. CDR1 is SGHRS, CDR2 YFSETQ, per germline. Full variable domain (remainder filled in from reference TRBV5-1 and TRBJ1-1): KAGVTQTPRYLIKTRGQQVTLSCSPISGHRSVSWYQQTPGQGLQFLFEYFSETQRNKGNFPGRFSGRQFSNSRSEMNVSTLELGDSALYLCASSGGTGLNTEAFFGQGTRLTVV.

This clone has only a few counts. The rearrangement uses TRBV6-5 and TRBJ1-5; TRBD1 matches 7 bases. Per germline, CDR1 MNHEY and CDR2 SVGAGI. Unmatched junction bases numbered 6, after V lost 5 bases and J lost 2 bases. The CDR3 covers 15 residues. DNA for the CDR3: TGTGCCAGCAGTCCACAGGGGTTTGGCAATCAGCCCCAGCATTTT. Amino acids: CASSPQGFGNQPQHF.

The genes are TRBV29-1 and TRBJ1-1, with D perhaps matching TRBD1 (6 bases). V was clipped by 4 bases and J by 3 bases, with 9 bases between them. CDR1 and CDR2 from the germline V gene are SQVTM and ANQGSEA. This CDR3 has 12 amino acids. The CDR3 loop reads CSVVTGYTEAFF. CDR3 in DNA: TGCAGCGTTGTGACAGGATACACTGAAGCTTTCTTT.

J is TRBJ1-2 and V is TRBV2, with D unresolved. V was pared by 5 bases and J by 2 bases, with 9 bases between. The CDR3 runs 13 residues. The germline V gene has CDR1 SNHLY and CDR2 FYNNEI. CDR3 sequence (DNA): TGTGCCAGCAGTCCGAAAGAGAACTATGGCTACACCTTC. This translates into CASSPKENYGYTF.

The chain joins TRBV12-3 or TRBV12-4 to TRBJ2-1; D may be TRBD2 (5 bases). Trimming took 5 bases from V and 4 from J, leaving 6 bases between them. The CDR3 has 12 residues. Here the CDR3 reads CASSKRYNEQFF. The DNA for the CDR3 is TGTGCCAGCAGTAAGCGGTACAATGAGCAGTTCTTC.